Below are 14 T cell receptor beta chains sequenced from a single sample in a study of regulatory T cells in long-lasting Graves disease. The authors built TCR beta libraries using iRepertoire HTBI primers and Arm-PCR of CDR3 regions. TCRdb independently ran MiXCR on the multiplex PCR reads; one entry per CDR3 protein. The table lists some 470,000 distinct CDR3 sequences, 20% to 25% of them singletons. The time point here: persistent/refractory GD, antithyroid drugs over 5 years with positive TRAb. The TCR library was prepared using RNA isolated from PBMCs. This sample comprised peripheral blood mononuclear cells (PBMCs), obtained when the disease was refractory, from a patient treated with antithyroid drugs. The source is a female donor with Graves disease.

This clonotype was counted ten times or more. The chain employs TRBV3-1 and TRBJ2-5; TRBD2 matches 8 bases. Germline V gene sequence: CDR1 LGHDT, CDR2 YNNKEL (reference sequence). This CDR3 contains 14 residues. V shed 8 bases and J 4 bases; nucleotides not matched to a gene: 9. CDR3 bases: TGTGCCAGCGGCTATAGCGGGGTGGGAGAGACCCAGTACTTC. It specifies CASGYSGVGETQYF.

This clonotype was recorded many times. The CDR3 DNA reads as TGTGCCAGCAACCCGAAGGGGTCACGAGGCCTAGGCTACACCTTC. Translated: CASNPKGSRGLGYTF. The chain employs TRBV6-1 and TRBJ1-2, with TRBD1 as a possible D gene (5 bases). The CDR3 extends over 15 amino acids. The germline gives CDR1 MNHNS, CDR2 SASEGT. V was pared by 7 bases and J by 8 bases, with 23 bases between.

There are a few counts of this clonotype. The chain has TRBV20-1 and TRBJ1-1; 8 bases match TRBD1. The CDR3 totals 14 residues. V shed 3 bases and J 5 bases; nucleotides not matched to a gene: 8. Germline V gives CDR1 DFQATT, CDR2 SNEGSKA (reference sequence). CDR3 residues: CSARGTGRWTEAFF. The CDR3 DNA reads TGCAGTGCTAGGGGGACAGGCCGTTGGACTGAAGCTTTCTTT.

This clonotype was detected ten times or more. This chain connects TRBV24-1 to TRBJ1-4; D is unresolved. Germline V gene data show CDR1 as KGHDR and CDR2 as SFDVKD. The CDR3 contains 14 residues. V was pared by 5 bases and J by 0 bases, with 6 bases between. The CDR3 reads CATSASSTNEKLFF. The DNA for the CDR3 is TGTGCCACCAGTGCATCATCAACTAATGAAAAACTGTTTTTT.

This clonotype was picked up many times. The V call is TRBV20-1, the J call TRBJ1-1; TRBD1 is a possible D gene (5 bases). Germline CDR1 DFQATT, CDR2 SNEGSKA (reference sequence). The germline V and J ends were trimmed by 0 bases and 4 bases, with 12 bases remaining between them. The CDR3 runs to 14 residues. In DNA, the CDR3 is TGCAGTGCTAGAGATGAGGGGAGGAGCACTGAAGCTTTCTTT. This encodes CSARDEGRSTEAFF.

V is TRBV4-1 and J is TRBJ2-1; D is uncertain. This CDR3 is built from 13 residues. Trimming shortened V by 10 bases and J by 4 bases, and 14 bases separated the two germline ends. The germline gives CDR1 MGHRA, CDR2 YSYEKL. Written as DNA, the CDR3 is TGCGCCACCTCCCTATCTTTTTACAATGAGCAGTTCTTC. Translation gives CATSLSFYNEQFF.

V is TRBV4-1 and J is TRBJ2-4; D gene ambiguous. The ends were cut back, 1 base at V and 6 bases at J, with 10 bases in the middle. Per the germline V gene, CDR1 is MGHRA and CDR2 is YSYEKL. The CDR3 covers 14 residues. The CDR3 reads CASSQVGMGNIQYF. CDR3 coding DNA: TGCGCCAGCAGCCAAGTGGGTATGGGAAACATTCAGTACTTC.

The sample holds many counts of this clonotype. The chain joins TRBV11-2 to TRBJ2-7; D remains unclear. The CDR3 loop spans 14 amino acids. V was clipped by 7 bases and J by 4 bases, with 17 bases between them. CDR1 and CDR2 (germline): SGHAT, FQNNGV. The CDR3 loop reads CASTISEGNYEQYF. CDR3 in DNA: TGTGCCAGCACCATTTCGGAAGGGAATTACGAGCAGTACTTC.

The chain employs TRBV7-3 and TRBJ2-2, with D perhaps TRBD2 (7 bases). Trimming removed 5 bases at V and 5 bases at J, with 18 bases between. CDR3 length: 16 residues. The germline V gene encodes CDR1 SGHTA and CDR2 FQGTGA. CDR3 in DNA: TGTGCCAGCAGCGAGGGGGGGGCAAGAGATACCGGGGAGCTGTTTTTT. This translates into CASSEGGARDTGELFF.

This clonotype was seen many times. The chain uses TRBV12-3 or TRBV12-4 and TRBJ1-4; 9 bases fit TRBD1. CDR3 length: 15 amino acids. V lost 6 bases to trimming and J lost 7 bases; unmatched junction nucleotides: 9. The DNA for the CDR3 is TGTGCCAGCAGCCCGGGACAGGGACCCTTTGAAAAACTGTTTTTT. Encoded protein: CASSPGQGPFEKLFF.

This clonotype was seen many times. The chain is built from TRBV12-3 or TRBV12-4 and TRBJ1-1; D call uncertain. The CDR3 sequence is 14 residues long. V was trimmed by 2 bases and J by 2 bases, leaving 9 bases between them. CDR3 in DNA: TGTGCCAGCAGTTTAATGGGAACTAACACTGAAGCTTTCTTT. This sequence encodes CASSLMGTNTEAFF.

This clonotype appeared many times. The chain couples TRBV28 to TRBJ2-7, with TRBD2 as a possible D gene (6 bases). The CDR3 consists of 15 residues. V was trimmed by 7 bases and J by 3 bases, leaving 19 bases between them. CDR1 is MDHEN and CDR2 is SYDVKM in the germline V gene. CDR3 sequence reads: CASNLTGVVNYEQYF. The CDR3 DNA sequence: TGTGCCAGCAATCTTACGGGGGTCGTCAACTACGAGCAGTACTTC. Drawing the rest from reference TRBV28 and TRBJ2-7, the complete variable domain is DVKVTQSSRYLVKRTGEKVFLECVQDMDHENMFWYRQDPGLGLRLIYFSYDVKMKEKGDIPEGYSVSREKKERFSLILESASTNQTSMYLCASNLTGVVNYEQYFGPGTRLTVT.

In its sample, this clonotype was seen many times. The chain links TRBV7-2 to TRBJ2-7, with D maybe TRBD1 (6 bases). Trimming stripped 1 base from V and 2 bases from J, with 15 bases between. The germline V gene has CDR1 SGHTA and CDR2 FQGNSA. This CDR3 contains 16 residues. The CDR3 DNA follows: TGTGCCAGCAGCTTAGGGCCACAGGGCGGCACCTACGAGCAGTACTTC. Residues: CASSLGPQGGTYEQYF.

This clonotype showed up many times. J is TRBJ1-1 and V is TRBV24-1; unclear D gene. CDR1 KGHDR and CDR2 SFDVKD come from the germline V gene. Trimming left V 7 bases short and J 1 base short, with 9 bases between. The CDR3 totals 13 residues. The CDR3 reads CATRDSSNTEAFF. The DNA of the CDR3 is TGTGCCACCAGGGACTCTTCGAACACTGAAGCTTTCTTT.